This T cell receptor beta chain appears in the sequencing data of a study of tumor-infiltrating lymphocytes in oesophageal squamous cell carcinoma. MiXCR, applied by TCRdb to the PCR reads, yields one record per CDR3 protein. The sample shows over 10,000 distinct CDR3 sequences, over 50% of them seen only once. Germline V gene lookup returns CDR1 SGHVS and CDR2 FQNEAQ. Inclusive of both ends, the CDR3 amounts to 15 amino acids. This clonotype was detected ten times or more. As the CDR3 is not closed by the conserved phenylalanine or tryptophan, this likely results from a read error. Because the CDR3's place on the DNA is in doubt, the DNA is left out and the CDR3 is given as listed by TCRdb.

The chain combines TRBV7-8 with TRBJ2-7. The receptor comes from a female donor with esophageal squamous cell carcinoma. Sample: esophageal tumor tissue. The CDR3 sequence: CASSLASLYGYTFGS.